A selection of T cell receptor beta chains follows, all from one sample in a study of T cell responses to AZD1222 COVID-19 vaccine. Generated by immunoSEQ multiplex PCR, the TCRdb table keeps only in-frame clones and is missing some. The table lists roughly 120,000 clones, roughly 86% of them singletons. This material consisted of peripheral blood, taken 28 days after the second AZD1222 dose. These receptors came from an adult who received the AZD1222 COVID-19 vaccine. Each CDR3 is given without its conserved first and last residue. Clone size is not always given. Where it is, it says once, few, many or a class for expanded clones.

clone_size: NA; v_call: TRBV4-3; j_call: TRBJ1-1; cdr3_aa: ASSQDPGNFEAF
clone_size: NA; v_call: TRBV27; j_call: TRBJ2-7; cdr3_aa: ASSLTSGGRYEQY
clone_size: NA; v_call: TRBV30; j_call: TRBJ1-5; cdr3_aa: AWSDRALYSNQPQH
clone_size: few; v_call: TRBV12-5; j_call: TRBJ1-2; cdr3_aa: ASGLDRGSGYT
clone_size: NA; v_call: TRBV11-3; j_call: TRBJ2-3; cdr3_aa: ASSLDRPDTQY
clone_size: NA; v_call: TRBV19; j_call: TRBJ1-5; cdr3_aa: ATRRTGSNQPQH
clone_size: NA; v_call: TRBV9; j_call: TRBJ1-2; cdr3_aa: ASSHPGTGLPGGYT
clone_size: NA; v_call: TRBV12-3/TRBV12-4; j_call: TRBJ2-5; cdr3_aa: ASSHQGETQY
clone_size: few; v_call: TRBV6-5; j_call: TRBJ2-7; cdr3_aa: ASSPSYEQY
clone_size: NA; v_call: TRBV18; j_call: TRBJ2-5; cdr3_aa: ASSPLAGAQETQY
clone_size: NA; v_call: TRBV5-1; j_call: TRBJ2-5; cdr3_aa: ASSDVWTGRETQY